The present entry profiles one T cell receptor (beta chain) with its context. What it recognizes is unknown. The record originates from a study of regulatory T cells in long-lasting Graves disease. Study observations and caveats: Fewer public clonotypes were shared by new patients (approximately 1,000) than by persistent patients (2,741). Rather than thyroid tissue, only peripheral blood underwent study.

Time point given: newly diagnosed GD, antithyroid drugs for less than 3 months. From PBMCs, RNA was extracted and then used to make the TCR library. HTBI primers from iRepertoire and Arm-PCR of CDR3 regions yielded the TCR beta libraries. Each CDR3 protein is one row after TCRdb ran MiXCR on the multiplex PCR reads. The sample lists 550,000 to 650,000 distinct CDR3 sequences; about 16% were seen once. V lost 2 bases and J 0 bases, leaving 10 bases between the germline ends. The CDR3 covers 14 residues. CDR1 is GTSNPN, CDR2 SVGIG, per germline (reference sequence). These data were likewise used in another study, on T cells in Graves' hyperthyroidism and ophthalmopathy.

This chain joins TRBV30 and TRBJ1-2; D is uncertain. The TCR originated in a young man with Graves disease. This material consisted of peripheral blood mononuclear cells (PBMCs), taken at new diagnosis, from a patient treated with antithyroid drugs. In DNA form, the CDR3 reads TGTGCCTGGAGTCTGGTCAGCTCTAACTATGGCTACACCTTC. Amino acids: CAWSLVSSNYGYTF.